The entry below gives a single TCR beta chain sequence along with its context. This specimen comes from a study of T-cell reconstitution after alpha-beta-depleted transplantation in children. During its preparation, the TCRbeta library received unique molecular identifiers. One entry per CDR3 protein results from TCRdb running MiXCR on the PCR reads. Of hundreds of thousands of distinct CDR3 sequences listed, 15% to 20% were seen once; the top ten hold approximately 1%. Sequencing used PBMCs from the stem cell graft donor, obtained from the stem cell graft. The sequence derives from a human donor who donated a stem cell graft to a child with acute myeloid leukemia.

In DNA form, the CDR3 reads TGCGCCAGCAGCCGCTCCGGGACTAGCCCCACCGGGGAGCTGTTTTTT. Its protein product is CASSRSGTSPTGELFF. This chain connects TRBV4-1 to TRBJ2-2, with 9 bases matching TRBD2. The germline V gene has CDR1 MGHRA and CDR2 YSYEKL. V dropped 4 bases and J dropped 4; count of bases not matched to a gene: 7. The CDR3 runs to 16 residues.